This entry lists 18 T cell receptor beta chains sequenced from one sample in a study of T-cell reconstitution after alpha-beta-depleted transplantation in children. A library of TCRbeta sequences, prepared with unique molecular identifiers, was generated. TCRdb re-called the PCR reads through MiXCR, storing one row per CDR3 protein. The data contain under 850,000 distinct CDR3 sequences, 13% of them singletons. Sequenced material: PBMCs, taken before TCRalphabeta/CD19-depleted stem cell transplant. The receptors come from a girl aged 2-15 years with congenital amegakaryocytic thrombocytopenia, due to receive a stem cell transplant.

A few counts support this clonotype. The J gene is TRBJ2-1, the V gene TRBV6-5, with 7 bases that match TRBD1. This CDR3 is built from 13 residues. V shed 2 bases, J shed 8 bases, and the junction held 3 bases outside the gene matches. The germline gives CDR1 MNHEY, CDR2 SVGAGI. This CDR3 reads CASSYIDRDEQFF. CDR3 nucleotide sequence: TGTGCCAGCAGTTACATTGACAGGGATGAGCAGTTCTTC.

This chain joins TRBV7-9 and TRBJ2-7, with 11 bases lining up with TRBD2. This CDR3 spans 17 amino acids. Trimming cost V 4 bases and J 2 bases; bases outside gene matches: 10. Germline lookup yields CDR1 SEHNR and CDR2 FQNEAQ (reference sequence). The CDR3: CASSSSIAGGPAYEQYF. The CDR3 region has the DNA TGTGCCAGCAGCTCCTCGATAGCGGGAGGGCCAGCCTACGAGCAGTACTTC.

This clonotype was detected only a few times. The chain recombines TRBV3-1 with TRBJ2-5, with D maybe TRBD1 (6 bases). Germline V gene data show CDR1 as LGHDT and CDR2 as YNNKEL (reference sequence). The CDR3 is 15 amino acids. V lost 1 base to trimming and J lost 6 bases, with 15 bases between them. The CDR3 DNA reads as TGTGCCAGCAGCCAAGGGTGGCAGGGGCTGAAGACCCAGTACTTC. Amino acids: CASSQGWQGLKTQYF.

This clonotype was counted a few times. The chain recombines TRBV20-1 with TRBJ2-3; TRBD1 aligns across 7 bases. Unmatched junction bases numbered 9, after V lost 0 bases and J lost 3 bases. The CDR3 is 16 amino acids. Germline CDR1 is DFQATT and CDR2 is SNEGSKA (reference sequence). The CDR3 nucleotides read TGCAGTGCTAGAGATGTAGACAGGGCTTTTACAGATACGCAGTATTTT. The encoded protein is CSARDVDRAFTDTQYF.

This clonotype has more than one count but fewer than ten. CDR3 sequence: CSVDLGRETQYF. The CDR3 DNA is TGCAGCGTGGACCTCGGGAGAGAGACCCAGTACTTC. The chain joins TRBV29-1 to TRBJ2-5, with D possibly TRBD2 on 6 matching bases. Germline CDR1 is SQVTM and CDR2 is ANQGSEA. CDR3 length equals 12 residues. The V and J ends lost 6 bases and 4 bases respectively, with 12 bases between them.

This chain links TRBV4-2 with TRBJ2-7; D may match TRBD1 or TRBD2 (6 bases each). Germline V lookup: CDR1 LGHNA, CDR2 YNFKEQ. V was trimmed by 3 bases and J by 6 bases, leaving 12 bases between them. The length of the CDR3 is 13 residues. The CDR3 coding sequence is TGTGCCAGCAGCCACGGGGGCGAGGGCGAGCAGTACTTC. It yields the protein CASSHGGEGEQYF.

The table lists this clonotype with a few counts. This chain joins TRBV27 and TRBJ2-1, with TRBD1 identical over 9 bases. Germline V gene sequence: CDR1 MNHEY, CDR2 SMNVEV (reference sequence). With V trimmed by 10 bases and J by 5 bases, 9 bases remained unmatched. The CDR3 has 14 residues. The CDR3 reads CANPWTGDDNEQFF. The CDR3 nucleotides are TGTGCCAACCCGTGGACAGGGGACGACAATGAGCAGTTCTTC.

This chain connects TRBV12-3 or TRBV12-4 to TRBJ2-1, with D tentatively TRBD2 (7 bases). CDR3 length: 19 amino acids. V lost 6 bases and J lost 0, with 24 bases in between. The CDR3 spells CASSRGGKTSVTSYNEQFF. The CDR3 DNA sequence: TGTGCCAGCAGCAGGGGAGGAAAAACTAGCGTGACCTCCTACAATGAGCAGTTCTTC.

This rearrangement joins TRBV20-1 to TRBJ2-5; 12 bases agree with TRBD2. Germline V lookup: CDR1 DFQATT, CDR2 SNEGSKA (reference sequence). The CDR3 covers 17 residues. V lost 0 bases, J lost 5 bases, and 10 bases stayed unmatched. The CDR3: CSARDRRASGRVETQYF. In nucleotides, the CDR3 is TGCAGTGCTAGAGATCGGAGGGCTAGCGGGAGGGTCGAGACCCAGTACTTC.

This sequence joins TRBV2 and TRBJ2-7; 10 bases agree with TRBD1. CDR1 and CDR2 (germline): SNHLY, FYNNEI. The V segment lost 7 bases and the J segment 2 bases; nucleotides outside the gene matches: 5. CDR3 length equals 14 residues. In nucleotides, the CDR3 is TGTGCCAGCACTGATGACAGGGGGCCCTACGAGCAGTACTTC. It encodes CASTDDRGPYEQYF.

Only a few counts were recorded for this clonotype. The chain recombines TRBV11-3 with TRBJ2-5, with 14 bases that match TRBD2. V gave up 5 bases and J gave up 3 bases; unmatched junction bases: 5. Germline-derived CDR1 and CDR2 are SGHNT and YENEEA. This CDR3 is built from 16 residues. CDR3 nucleotides: TGTGCCAGCAGCCCGCGGACTAGCGGGAGGAAAGAGACCCAGTACTTC. Its protein product is CASSPRTSGRKETQYF.

The chain combines TRBV5-1 with TRBJ2-7, with a tentative D call TRBD1 (6 bases). This CDR3 region has 16 residues. Germline lookup yields CDR1 SGHRS and CDR2 YFSETQ. V was clipped by 3 bases and J by 1 base, with 17 bases between them. CDR3 region: CASSSIYQDSSYEQYF. CDR3 sequence (DNA): TGCGCCAGCAGCTCCATATACCAGGACAGTTCCTACGAGCAGTACTTC. The whole variable domain, remainder taken from reference TRBV5-1 and TRBJ2-7, is KAGVTQTPRYLIKTRGQQVTLSCSPISGHRSVSWYQQTPGQGLQFLFEYFSETQRNKGNFPGRFSGRQFSNSRSEMNVSTLELGDSALYLCASSSIYQDSSYEQYFGPGTRLTVT.

The rearrangement links TRBV5-1 to TRBJ1-2; 7 bases are a match to TRBD1. The germline V gene has CDR1 SGHRS and CDR2 YFSETQ. Trimming at V came to 0 bases and at J to 5 bases, leaving 4 bases not matched to a gene. There are 14 residues in the CDR3. This CDR3 reads CASSLAQGVYGYTF. The CDR3 bases are TGCGCCAGCAGCTTGGCTCAGGGGGTTTATGGCTACACCTTC.

This clonotype has a handful of counts. The chain combines TRBV19 with TRBJ1-4; TRBD1 matches 7 bases. CDR1 LNHDA and CDR2 SQIVND come from the germline V gene (reference sequence). Trimming at V came to 5 bases and at J to 8 bases, leaving 11 bases not matched to a gene. The CDR3 has 15 residues. The CDR3 is CASSPPDRSLEKLFF. CDR3 nucleotide sequence: TGTGCCAGTAGTCCCCCGGACAGGTCCCTGGAAAAACTGTTTTTT.

In this sample, this clonotype turned up many times. V gene TRBV5-1 combines with J gene TRBJ2-2; the D is unclear. Trimming took off 4 bases at V and 6 bases at J, with 13 bases between the two ends. Germline values: CDR1 SGHRS, CDR2 YFSETQ. CDR3 length: 14 amino acids. CDR3 DNA sequence: TGCGCCAGCAGCCCCTTTGAGCCACCCGGGGAGCTGTTTTTT. It specifies CASSPFEPPGELFF.

This rearrangement joins TRBV7-7 to TRBJ2-3, with 9 bases fitting TRBD1. The CDR3 is 15 residues long. Germline CDR1 is SSHAT and CDR2 is FNYEAQ (reference sequence). J lost 2 bases, V lost 5 bases, and 5 bases had no gene match. As DNA, the CDR3 is TGTGCCAGCAGCCCAGGGACAGGGAACACAGATACGCAGTATTTT. This sequence encodes CASSPGTGNTDTQYF.

This chain uses TRBV7-2 with TRBJ2-5; the D is unclear. From germline, CDR1 is SGHTA and CDR2 FQGNSA. The length of the CDR3 is 9 residues. The CDR3 spells CADGETQYF. The DNA for the CDR3 is TGTGCTGATGGGGAGACCCAGTACTTC. The full variable domain, in which reference TRBV7-2 and TRBJ2-5 provide the parts outside the CDR3, is GAGVSQSPSNKVTEKGKDVELRCDPISGHTALYWYRQSLGQGLEFLIYFQGNSAPDKSGLPSDRFSAERTGGSVSTLTIQRTQQEDSAVYLCADGETQYFGPGTRLLVL.

In this sample, this clonotype turned up a few times. V is TRBV2 and J is TRBJ2-7; the match to TRBD1 covers 9 bases. The CDR3 consists of 14 residues. Germline lookup yields CDR1 SNHLY and CDR2 FYNNEI. Trimming took 6 bases from V and 3 from J; bases not matched to a gene: 6. The CDR3 sequence is CASREDRGHYEQYF. In DNA form, the CDR3 reads TGTGCCAGCAGGGAGGACAGGGGACACTACGAGCAGTACTTC.